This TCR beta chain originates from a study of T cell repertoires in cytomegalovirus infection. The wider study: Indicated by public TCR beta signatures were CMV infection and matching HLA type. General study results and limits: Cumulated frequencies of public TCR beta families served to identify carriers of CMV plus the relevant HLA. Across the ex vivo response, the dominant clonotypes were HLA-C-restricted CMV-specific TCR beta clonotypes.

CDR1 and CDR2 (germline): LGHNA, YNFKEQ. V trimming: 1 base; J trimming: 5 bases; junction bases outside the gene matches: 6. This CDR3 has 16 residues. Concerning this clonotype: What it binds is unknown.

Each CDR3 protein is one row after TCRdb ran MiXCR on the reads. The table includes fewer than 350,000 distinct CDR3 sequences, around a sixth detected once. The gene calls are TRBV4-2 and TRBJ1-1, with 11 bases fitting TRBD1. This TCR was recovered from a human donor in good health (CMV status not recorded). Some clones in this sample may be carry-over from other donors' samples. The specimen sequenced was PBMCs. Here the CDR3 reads CASSQVEGQGATEAFF. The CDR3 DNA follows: TGTGCCAGCAGCCAAGTAGAAGGACAGGGGGCAACTGAAGCTTTCTTT.